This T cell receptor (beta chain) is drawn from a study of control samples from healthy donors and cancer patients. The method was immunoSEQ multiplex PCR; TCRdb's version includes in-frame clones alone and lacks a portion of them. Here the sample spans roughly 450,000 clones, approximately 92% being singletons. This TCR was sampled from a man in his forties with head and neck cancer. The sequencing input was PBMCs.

The CDR3 here is CAIRDSGANVLTF. The CDR3 DNA reads TGTGCCATCAGGGACTCTGGGGCCAACGTCCTGACTTTC. This rearrangement joins TRBV10-3 to TRBJ2-6; unclear D gene. The CDR3 extends over 13 amino acids. CDR1 ENHRY and CDR2 SYGVKD come from the germline V gene. Between the trimmed V and J ends, which lost 6 bases and 0 bases, there was a span of 3 bases.